These 25 T cell receptor beta chains were sequenced from one sample in a study of blood T cell repertoires in COVID-19 (dated by TCRdb to between 2020 and 2021). The library was obtained by the immunoSEQ multiplex PCR assay. TCRdb carries this immuneACCESS record with in-frame sequences only. Its versions omit some clonotypes, under half of them owing to an unresolved V gene in the studies checked, with the rest unexplained. In this sample the table shows 150,000 to 200,000 clones, approximately 86% of which occur a single time. The top ten clonotypes cover roughly 3% of the sample. The source material was peripheral blood. The receptors here all came from a man between 70 and 80 years old with acute or convalescent COVID-19.

The CDR3 spells CASSLSWTSGNEQYF. For the CDR3, the DNA is TGTGCCAGCAGTTTATCGTGGACTAGCGGGAACGAGCAGTACTTC. The chain couples TRBV27 to TRBJ2-7; 12 nucleotides line up with TRBD2. Germline CDR1 is MNHEY and CDR2 is SMNVEV (reference sequence). Losses at the gene ends were 0 bases for V and 5 bases for J; bases not matched to a gene: 2. There are 15 residues in the CDR3.

CDR3 in amino acids: CASSSGLASSYEQYF. The DNA for the CDR3 is TGTGCCAGCAGCTCGGGCCTAGCTAGCTCCTACGAGCAGTACTTC. V usage is TRBV5-6 and J usage is TRBJ2-7; a weak D match, TRBD2 (5 bases). The germline V and J ends were trimmed by 3 bases and 0 bases, with 13 bases remaining between them. Germline V lookup: CDR1 SGHDT, CDR2 YYEEEE. CDR3 size: 15 residues.

The genes are TRBV28 and TRBJ1-4; D perhaps matches TRBD1 (5 bases). Trimming shortened V by 5 bases and J by 0 bases, and 10 bases separated the two germline ends. This CDR3 has 15 amino acids. Per germline, CDR1 MDHEN and CDR2 SYDVKM. The CDR3 protein is CASSPGGSTNEKLFF. CDR3 nucleotides: TGTGCCAGCAGTCCCGGGGGATCAACTAATGAAAAACTGTTTTTT.

The chain is built from TRBV5-5 and TRBJ1-3; a possible D gene is TRBD1 (6 bases). Germline-derived CDR1 and CDR2 are SGHKS and YYEKEE (reference sequence). V was clipped by 0 bases and J by 0 bases, with 19 bases between them. The CDR3 extends over 19 amino acids. The CDR3: CASSLEVVAGAHSGNTIYF. CDR3 DNA sequence: TGTGCCAGCAGCTTGGAAGTAGTCGCAGGGGCCCACTCTGGAAACACCATATATTTT.

The CDR3 sequence: CASSFSGRDYGYTF. The CDR3 DNA sequence: TGTGCCAGCAGTTTTTCGGGCAGGGACTATGGCTACACCTTC. The rearrangement uses TRBV28 and TRBJ1-2; TRBD1 is a possible D gene (5 bases). The CDR3 has 14 amino acids. The germline V and J ends were trimmed by 3 bases and 3 bases, with 11 bases remaining between them. Germline V gene sequence: CDR1 MDHEN, CDR2 SYDVKM.

Written as DNA, the CDR3 is TGTGCCAGCCTGGGACTAGCGGGTCAAGAGACCCAGTACTTC. Its protein is CASLGLAGQETQYF. The chain is built from TRBV28 and TRBJ2-5, with 12 bases lining up with TRBD2. Trimming cost V 8 bases and J 2 bases; bases outside gene matches: 3. Germline loops: CDR1 MDHEN, CDR2 SYDVKM. This CDR3 region has 14 residues. Based on the CDR3 plus reference TRBV28 and TRBJ2-5, the full variable domain is DVKVTQSSRYLVKRTGEKVFLECVQDMDHENMFWYRQDPGLGLRLIYFSYDVKMKEKGDIPEGYSVSREKKERFSLILESASTNQTSMYLCASLGLAGQETQYFGPGTRLLVL.

The chain uses TRBV5-1 and TRBJ2-7, with D possibly being TRBD2 (6 bases). Trimming left V 0 bases short and J 6 bases short, with 16 bases between. This CDR3 spans 15 amino acids. The V gene's germline CDR1 is SGHRS and CDR2 YFSETQ. The CDR3 spells CASSLGTTQQSEQYF. In DNA, the CDR3 is TGCGCCAGCAGCTTGGGGACTACCCAGCAATCCGAGCAGTACTTC.

On this clone: Other DNA sequences within the sample encode an identical CDR3. The rearrangement links TRBV18 to TRBJ2-5; tentatively, D is TRBD1 (6 bases). From germline, CDR1 is KGHSH and CDR2 LQKENI. Trimming stripped 3 bases from V and 4 bases from J, with 9 bases between. The CDR3 is 13 amino acids. CDR3 sequence (DNA): TGTGCCAGCTCACCGGACAGTATAGAGACCCAGTACTTC. Amino acid sequence: CASSPDSIETQYF. Using reference TRBV18 and TRBJ2-5 for the parts outside the CDR3, the full variable domain is NAGVMQNPRHLVRRRGQEARLRCSPMKGHSHVYWYRQLPEEGLKFMVYLQKENIIDESGMPKERFSAEFPKEGPSILRIQQVVRGDSAAYFCASSPDSIETQYFGPGTRLLVL.

J is TRBJ2-7 and V is TRBV15, with 7 bases aligning to TRBD1. The CDR3 extends over 14 amino acids. The germline V gene encodes CDR1 LNHNV and CDR2 YYDKDF (reference sequence). The trim removed 1 base at V and 4 bases at J, leaving 4 bases unmatched. CDR3 DNA sequence: TGTGCCACCAGCAGAGGAGGGACAGAGTACGAGCAGTACTTC. This encodes CATSRGGTEYEQYF.

This rearrangement joins TRBV20-1 to TRBJ2-1, with TRBD1 as a possible D gene (5 bases). Germline V gene data show CDR1 as DFQATT and CDR2 as SNEGSKA (reference sequence). V was clipped by 3 bases and J by 9 bases, with 9 bases between them. This CDR3 is 11 amino acids long. The CDR3, as DNA: TGCAGTGCTAGCCGGCAGGGTGAGCAGTTCTTC. Protein sequence: CSASRQGEQFF.

CDR3 sequence: CASSSSTDTQYF. The CDR3 nucleotides are TGTGCCAGCAGCTCTAGCACAGATACGCAGTATTTT. The chain has TRBV11-2 and TRBJ2-3; D is undetermined. The CDR3 runs to 12 residues. V lost 4 bases and J 0 bases, leaving 2 bases between the germline ends. Germline assignment: CDR1 SGHAT and CDR2 FQNNGV.

CDR3 DNA: TGCGCCAGCTACATGTTCGGCGGGACTGAAGCTTTCTTT. Protein product: CASYMFGGTEAFF. The chain carries TRBV5-1 and TRBJ1-1; D unclear. CDR3 length: 13 residues. Trimming removed 7 bases from V and 5 bases from J, with 15 bases in between. Germline loops: CDR1 SGHRS, CDR2 YFSETQ. Full variable domain (outside the CDR3, taken from reference TRBV5-1 and TRBJ1-1): KAGVTQTPRYLIKTRGQQVTLSCSPISGHRSVSWYQQTPGQGLQFLFEYFSETQRNKGNFPGRFSGRQFSNSRSEMNVSTLELGDSALYLCASYMFGGTEAFFGQGTRLTVV.

A single count supports this clone. The V call is TRBV28, the J call TRBJ1-2; 12 bases align to TRBD1. Looked up from germline, CDR1 is MDHEN and CDR2 is SYDVKM. CDR3 size: 13 residues. The ends lost 6 bases at V and 7 bases at J; junction bases unmatched: 3. This CDR3 reads CASRGQGARGYTF. The CDR3 DNA reads TGTGCCAGCAGGGGACAGGGGGCCCGTGGCTACACCTTC.

The CDR3 reads CASSFSYDQPQHF. CDR3 sequence (DNA): TGTGCCAGCAGTTTTTCCTACGATCAGCCCCAGCATTTT. This sequence joins TRBV27 and TRBJ1-5; no clear D gene. This CDR3 has 13 residues. Germline V gene data show CDR1 as MNHEY and CDR2 as SMNVEV (reference sequence). Trimming took off 3 bases at V and 5 bases at J, with 8 bases between the two ends.

The chain carries TRBV28 and TRBJ2-1, with a weak D call TRBD2 (5 bases). Germline V CDR1 and CDR2: MDHEN, SYDVKM. This CDR3 region has 17 residues. V was cut by 4 bases and J by 3 bases, with 19 bases left in between. CDR3 sequence: CASSYRAPPRDYNEQFF. In DNA form, the CDR3 reads TGTGCCAGCAGTTACCGGGCGCCTCCGAGGGACTACAATGAGCAGTTCTTC.

This rearrangement joins TRBV19 to TRBJ1-2; 9 bases align to TRBD1. This CDR3 has 13 amino acids. V shed 3 bases and J 8 bases; nucleotides not matched to a gene: 4. CDR1 and CDR2 from the germline V gene are LNHDA and SQIVND (reference sequence). The CDR3 loop reads CASSIRQGGGYTF. The CDR3 coding sequence is TGTGCCAGTAGTATCCGACAGGGGGGCGGCTACACCTTC.

The chain uses TRBV21-1 and TRBJ1-5. TRBV21-1 is given as a pseudogene. CDR3 length: 15 amino acids. CDR3 sequence: CASKGGGEGNQPQHF. The CDR3 bases are TGTGCCAGCAAGGGAGGAGGGGAAGGAAATCAGCCCCAGCATTTT.

The CDR3 nucleotides read TGCGCCAGCAGCCATCGCCGGGAGCTCTACAATGAGCAGTTCTTC. Amino acids: CASSHRRELYNEQFF. The chain couples TRBV4-1 to TRBJ2-1, with D possibly being TRBD2 (6 bases). Germline V lookup: CDR1 MGHRA, CDR2 YSYEKL. The CDR3 is made up of 15 amino acids. Trimming shortened V by 3 bases and J by 3 bases, and 12 bases separated the two germline ends.

The genes are TRBV19 and TRBJ2-3; 8 nucleotides align to TRBD1. The germline gives CDR1 LNHDA, CDR2 SQIVND (reference sequence). V dropped 7 bases and J dropped 4; count of bases not matched to a gene: 13. The CDR3 has 16 residues. This chain's CDR3 is CASNGQGAGLADTQYF. The CDR3 DNA reads as TGTGCCAGTAATGGCCAGGGGGCCGGTTTAGCAGATACGCAGTATTTT.

The chain employs TRBV30 and TRBJ2-1, with TRBD2 matching over 8 bases. The CDR3 is made up of 14 amino acids. Looked up from germline, CDR1 is GTSNPN and CDR2 is SVGIG (reference sequence). Trimming cost V 1 base and J 4 bases; bases outside gene matches: 3. The CDR3 region has the DNA TGTGCCTGGAGTGAAGTAGCGGGATACAATGAGCAGTTCTTC. This codes for CAWSEVAGYNEQFF.

The genes are TRBV5-4 and TRBJ2-1; 7 nucleotides match TRBD1. This CDR3 spans 13 amino acids. After removal of 4 bases from V and 14 bases from J, the junction contained 12 bases not matched to a gene. Germline-derived CDR1 and CDR2 are SGHNT and YYREEE (reference sequence). CDR3 in amino acids: CASSPYGQEEKFF. CDR3 DNA sequence: TGTGCCAGCAGCCCCTATGGACAGGAAGAAAAGTTCTTC.

The V gene is TRBV27, the J gene TRBJ1-4, with TRBD1 identical over 8 bases. Germline lookup yields CDR1 MNHEY and CDR2 SMNVEV (reference sequence). J was trimmed by 4 bases and V by 6 bases; bases with no gene match: 7. The CDR3 has 15 amino acids. The CDR3 spells CASRPTGGGNEKLFF. CDR3 DNA sequence: TGTGCCAGCAGACCAACAGGGGGAGGTAATGAAAAACTGTTTTTT.

The chain recombines TRBV7-8 with TRBJ1-6; D gene unclear. From germline, CDR1 is SGHVS and CDR2 FQNEAQ. There are 16 residues in the CDR3. With 4 bases removed from V and 2 bases from J, the gap between germline ends came to 12 bases. The CDR3 nucleotides read TGTGCCAGCAGCTCCTCAGGAATCCCCTATAATTCACCCCTCCACTTT. Translation: CASSSSGIPYNSPLHF.

This chain connects TRBV11-2 to TRBJ1-5; D uncertain. Germline CDR1 is SGHAT and CDR2 is FQNNGV. The CDR3 contains 16 residues. Trimming removed 4 bases at V and 3 bases at J, with 16 bases between. The CDR3, as DNA: TGTGCCAGCAGCTACTCTAGTGGGTTTAACAATCAGCCCCAGCATTTT. It is translated as CASSYSSGFNNQPQHF.

The V call is TRBV12-3 or TRBV12-4, the J call TRBJ2-5, with D perhaps matching TRBD1 (6 bases). CDR3 length: 13 residues. V lost 8 bases and J 3 bases, leaving 13 bases between the germline ends. CDR3 region: CASQGQGKETQYF. CDR3 sequence (DNA): TGTGCCAGCCAGGGGCAGGGGAAAGAGACCCAGTACTTC.